Listed here is a single T cell receptor beta chain. Authors' data handling: Amplified reference gene primers provided the basis for estimating nucleated cell counts. TCRdb's copy holds only in-frame clones and misses some; the assay was immunoSEQ multiplex PCR. That table supplies the V and J calls and clone size; D and trimming were determined from the DNA. The table has 69,000 or so clones, about four fifths seen once. The entry originates in a study of blood T cell repertoires in COVID-19. About the research overall: Samples taken during acute and convalescent COVID-19 were collected in the United States, Italy and Spain.

J gave up 13 bases and V 4 bases, and 9 bases lay outside the gene matches. The CDR3 extends over 12 amino acids. CDR1 and CDR2 (germline): SGHDN, FVKESK. V gene TRBV14 combines with J gene TRBJ1-2; 7 nucleotides line up with TRBD1. The origin of this receptor is a woman aged 80 or over with acute or convalescent COVID-19. Material for sequencing was peripheral blood. The CDR3 here is CASSPSDRTATF. CDR3 bases: TGTGCCAGCAGCCCTTCGGACAGGACCGCCACCTTC.